These 13 T cell receptor beta chains were all obtained from the same sample, sequenced in a study of tumor and adjacent non-tumor tissue in lung cancer (dated by TCRdb to the late 2010s). The method was multiplex PCR. This sample was sequenced with an Illumina HiSeq 2500. TCRbeta libraries were constructed through three rounds of nested PCR with primers (Table S4) according to protocols modified from ARM-PCR. TCRdb reprocessing: public reads trimmed at Q25 with fastp, clones called with MiXCR, in-frame beta chains kept. One record per CDR3 amino acid sequence lists the most common genes and DNA. Present in this sample are about 110,000 distinct CDR3 sequences, roughly 80% of which were seen just once. The ten most abundant clones make up around a third of the sample. RNA was isolated from bulk unsorted tissue, and RNA quality was assessed with a NanoDrop ND-1000 and an Agilent 2100. The sample taken for sequencing was lung tumor tissue. Receptor source: a woman aged 60-75 years with non-small cell lung cancer.

This clonotype turned up a few times. The chain joins TRBV11-3 to TRBJ2-1; 10 bases line up with TRBD1. J gave up 8 bases and V 8 bases, and 9 bases lay outside the gene matches. Germline V gene sequence: CDR1 SGHNT, CDR2 YENEEA. This CDR3 is 14 amino acids long. CDR3 coding DNA: TGTGCCAGCTCCCCGGGACAGGGGACGGATGAGCAGTTCTTC. It encodes CASSPGQGTDEQFF.

Remarks on this clonotype: The junction departs from the called germline gene at one end, perhaps through a read error. The V call is TRBV20-1, the J call TRBJ1-1; 7 bases are a match to TRBD1. The CDR3 runs 13 residues. Germline V gene lookup returns CDR1 DFQATT and CDR2 SNEGSKA (reference sequence). CDR3 nucleotide sequence: TGCAGTGCTAAGTCAGGGGGTGGAACTGAAACTTTCTTT. The encoded protein is CSAKSGGGTETFF.

This chain links TRBV28 with TRBJ2-3; D may be TRBD2 (5 bases). The germline V and J ends were trimmed by 9 bases and 11 bases, with 21 bases remaining between them. Germline CDR1 MDHEN, CDR2 SYDVKM. The CDR3 runs to 13 residues. The CDR3 is CASGQRTTYRQYF. CDR3 bases: TGTGCCAGTGGTCAGCGGACCACATATAGGCAGTATTTT.

This clonotype has a count of ten or more. The chain has TRBV10-2 and TRBJ1-5, with TRBD1 matching 7 bases. V lost 7 bases to trimming and J lost 3 bases; unmatched junction nucleotides: 6. CDR1 is WSHSY and CDR2 is SAAADI in the germline V gene. The CDR3 is made up of 14 amino acids. The CDR3 sequence is CASTPGGSNQPQHF. As DNA, the CDR3 is TGCGCCAGCACCCCAGGGGGGTCCAATCAGCCCCAGCATTTT.

This clonotype came up many times. This sequence joins TRBV6-5 and TRBJ2-7, with 7 nucleotides matching TRBD1. Germline trimming cut 1 base from V and 6 bases from J; bases unmatched to any gene: 9. This CDR3 is 15 amino acids long. Germline assignment: CDR1 MNHEY and CDR2 SVGAGI. The CDR3: CASSYFGQAAGEQYF. CDR3 in DNA: TGTGCCAGCAGTTACTTCGGACAGGCCGCCGGCGAGCAGTACTTC.

This clonotype was picked up many times. This sequence joins TRBV20-1 and TRBJ2-7; TRBD2 agrees at 14 bases. This CDR3 is 19 amino acids long. V trimming: 0 bases; J trimming: 0 bases; junction bases outside the gene matches: 10. Germline V gene lookup returns CDR1 DFQATT and CDR2 SNEGSKA (reference sequence). This CDR3 reads CSARDNPGTSGSLSYEQYF. DNA for the CDR3: TGCAGTGCTAGAGATAACCCCGGGACTAGCGGGAGTCTCTCCTACGAGCAGTACTTC.

A word on this clonotype: Since a much larger clone is just one base distant, this may be a read error. No conserved phenylalanine or tryptophan is present at the end of the CDR3, so a read error is the likely explanation. CDR3 residues: CASSPDPNNEQFS. The CDR3 nucleotides are TGTGCCAGCTCACCCGATCCAAACAATGAGCAGTTCTCC. The chain carries TRBV18 and TRBJ2-1; D not certain. Germline values: CDR1 KGHSH, CDR2 LQKENI. This CDR3 region has 13 residues. V gave up 3 bases and J gave up 5 bases, with 8 bases separating them.

A note on this clonotype: A read error is possible here, since a much larger clone lies one base away. The genes are TRBV6-2 or TRBV6-3 and TRBJ2-1; TRBD2 is a possible D gene (6 bases). The CDR3 is 13 residues long. Looked up from germline, CDR1 is MNHEY and CDR2 is SVGEGT. The V end lost 7 bases, the J end lost 12 bases, and 19 bases lay between the germline ends. The CDR3, as DNA: TGTGCCAGCAAAGTTAACGGGAGCCCTGTGCAGTTCTTC. The encoded protein is CASKVNGSPVQFF.

Concerning this clonotype itself: Relative to the germline gene, one junction end is altered; a read error may explain this. The genes are TRBV28 and TRBJ1-2, with TRBD1 as a possible D gene (5 bases). The length of the CDR3 is 13 residues. Germline V gives CDR1 MDHEN, CDR2 SYDVKM. CDR3 amino acids: CVSSQGESYGYTF. CDR3 bases: TGTGTCAGCAGTCAGGGAGAGAGCTATGGCTACACCTTC.

In regard to this clonotype: This may arise from a read error, as a much more abundant clone is one base away. The chain uses TRBV20-1 and TRBJ2-3; 12 nucleotides align to TRBD2. The germline V gene encodes CDR1 DFQATT and CDR2 SNEGSKA (reference sequence). There are 16 residues in the CDR3. The junction had 10 bases not matched to a gene; V was cut back by 4 bases and J by 5 bases. In DNA form, the CDR3 reads TGCAGTGCTAACCCTAGCGGGGGGGCCTGGATAGATACGCAGTATTTT. This sequence encodes CSANPSGGAWIDTQYF.

On this clonotype itself: At one of its ends the junction is not consistent with the germline gene, which may arise from a read error. The chain employs TRBV11-1 and TRBJ1-2; D call uncertain. Germline lookup yields CDR1 SGHAT and CDR2 FQDESV (reference sequence). The CDR3 length is 14 residues. The CDR3 region has the DNA TGTACCAGCAGCTCACAAGTCCCGCTCTATGGCTACACCTTC. Translating it yields CTSSSQVPLYGYTF.

The chain joins TRBV5-4 to TRBJ1-1, with D hard to call. The V end lost 0 bases, the J end lost 3 bases, and 12 bases lay between the germline ends. The CDR3 runs to 15 residues. CDR1 SGHNT and CDR2 YYREEE come from the germline V gene (reference sequence). CDR3 residues: CASSLGAEGYTEAFF. DNA for the CDR3: TGTGCCAGCAGCTTGGGCGCAGAGGGCTACACTGAAGCTTTCTTT.

This clonotype was counted many times. The chain carries TRBV29-1 and TRBJ1-1; a possible D gene is TRBD1 (5 bases). CDR1 is SQVTM, CDR2 ANQGSEA, per germline. This CDR3 has 13 residues. The CDR3 is CTGGRDLGTEAFF. The CDR3 DNA follows: TGCACCGGCGGCAGGGATTTGGGCACTGAAGCTTTCTTT. Together with reference TRBV29-1 and TRBJ1-1, the CDR3 gives the full variable domain: SAVISQKPSRDICQRGTSLTIQCQVDSQVTMMFWYRQQPGQSLTLIATANQGSEATYESGFVIDKFPISRPNLTFSTLTVSNMSPEDSSIYLCTGGRDLGTEAFFGQGTRLTVV.